This T cell receptor beta chain was observed in a study of T-cell reconstitution after alpha-beta-depleted transplantation in children. This clonotype occurred a few times. As it was prepared, the TCRbeta library received unique molecular identifiers. TCRdb passed the PCR reads through MiXCR, listing each CDR3 protein once. The table has under 300,000 distinct CDR3 sequences, approximately 9.8% seen once. This TCR came from a human donor who donated a stem cell graft to a child with SCID. The starting material was PBMCs from the stem cell graft donor, obtained from the stem cell graft.

In nucleotides, the CDR3 is TGTGCCAGCAGTTTATCCGGGGACGAGCAGTACTTC. Its protein is CASSLSGDEQYF. The gene calls are TRBV27 and TRBJ2-7, with D perhaps TRBD2 (5 bases). V was clipped by 0 bases and J by 5 bases, with 5 bases between them. The length of the CDR3 is 12 residues. Germline-derived CDR1 and CDR2 are MNHEY and SMNVEV (reference sequence).